Shown below are 13 T cell receptor beta chains from a single sample sequenced in a study of regulatory T cells in long-lasting Graves disease. Indicated time point: persistent/refractory GD, antithyroid drugs over 5 years with positive TRAb. The authors made the TCR library using RNA they extracted from PBMCs. In building TCR beta libraries, iRepertoire HTBI primers were used together with Arm-PCR of CDR3 regions. Using its own MiXCR run on the multiplex PCR reads, TCRdb lists one record per CDR3 protein. The data contain some 370,000 distinct CDR3 sequences, about 20% of them singletons. Source: peripheral blood mononuclear cells (PBMCs), taken when the disease was refractory, from a patient treated with antithyroid drugs. The receptors shown here come from a female donor with Graves disease.

In its sample, this clonotype was seen many times. The chain links TRBV12-3 or TRBV12-4 to TRBJ1-4, with D hard to call. The CDR3 is 12 amino acids. V was pared by 5 bases and J by 7 bases, with 8 bases between. CDR3 residues: CASSRSREKLFF. The CDR3 DNA follows: TGTGCCAGCAGTCGGAGTCGTGAAAAACTGTTTTTT.

This clonotype occurred a few times. V and J are TRBV20-1 and TRBJ2-7; TRBD1 matches 7 bases. Unmatched junction bases numbered 8, after V lost 6 bases and J lost 0 bases. Germline V gives CDR1 DFQATT, CDR2 SNEGSKA (reference sequence). This CDR3 comprises 14 residues. The CDR3 region is CSALSRDSSYEQYF. The DNA for the CDR3 is TGCAGTGCCTTGTCTCGGGACAGCTCCTACGAGCAGTACTTC.

This clonotype was observed a handful of times. The chain combines TRBV20-1 with TRBJ1-5; D is unclear. V was shortened by 1 base and J by 1 base, with 8 bases between the two germline ends. Germline lookup yields CDR1 DFQATT and CDR2 SNEGSKA (reference sequence). The CDR3 totals 14 residues. CDR3 in amino acids: CSARADTSNQPQHF. CDR3 bases: TGCAGTGCTAGAGCAGACACGAGCAATCAGCCCCAGCATTTT.

The V and J genes are TRBV27 and TRBJ2-6; TRBD2 aligns across 7 bases. Germline CDR1 MNHEY, CDR2 SMNVEV (reference sequence). Trimming at V came to 4 bases and at J to 0 bases, leaving 3 bases not matched to a gene. The length of the CDR3 is 16 residues. The CDR3 bases are TGTGCCAGCAGTTCTAGCGGAACCTCTGGGGCCAACGTCCTGACTTTC. It is translated as CASSSSGTSGANVLTF.

The chain uses TRBV5-4 and TRBJ1-1; a weak D match, TRBD1 (5 bases). The V end was cut by 7 bases, the J end by 6 bases, with 19 bases between. In germline, CDR1 is SGHNT, CDR2 YYREEE (reference sequence). This CDR3 has 14 amino acids. The CDR3 here is CASGQGRVLAEAFF. The CDR3, as DNA: TGTGCCAGCGGCCAGGGCAGGGTCTTAGCTGAAGCTTTCTTT.

This clonotype was counted a few times. This rearrangement joins TRBV24-1 to TRBJ2-3; 8 bases line up with TRBD2. This CDR3 is built from 15 residues. Germline trimming cut 0 bases from V and 3 bases from J; bases unmatched to any gene: 1. Germline V gene data show CDR1 as KGHDR and CDR2 as SFDVKD. The CDR3 reads CATSDLGTRTDTQYF. In DNA, the CDR3 is TGTGCCACCAGTGATTTGGGGACTAGAACAGATACGCAGTATTTT.

The chain is built from TRBV4-2 and TRBJ1-1; D ambiguous. The CDR3 contains 15 residues. V lost 1 base to trimming and J lost 4 bases, with 13 bases between them. The germline gives CDR1 LGHNA, CDR2 YNFKEQ. The CDR3: CASSQGTWGGTEAFF. The CDR3 bases are TGTGCCAGCAGCCAAGGTACGTGGGGTGGCACTGAAGCTTTCTTT.

In its sample, this clonotype was seen many times. This chain links TRBV24-1 with TRBJ2-5, with 7 bases that match TRBD1. The CDR3 has 14 residues. Germline V lookup: CDR1 KGHDR, CDR2 SFDVKD. J gave up 4 bases and V 4 bases, and 5 bases lay outside the gene matches. In nucleotides, the CDR3 is TGTGCCACCAGTGAGGGGACAGTTCCAGAGACCCAGTACTTC. Its protein is CATSEGTVPETQYF.

In this sample, this clonotype turned up a few times. The V gene is TRBV5-8, the J gene TRBJ2-6; 11 nucleotides line up with TRBD1. The CDR3 sequence is 17 residues long. CDR1 and CDR2 from the germline V gene are SGHTS and YDEGEE. With V trimmed by 4 bases and J by 4 bases, 7 bases remained unmatched. The CDR3 nucleotides are TGTGCCAGCAGCGCGGGACAGGGGGGTTCCGGGGCCAACGTCCTGACTTTC. Translation gives CASSAGQGGSGANVLTF.

On this clonotype itself: A much more abundant neighbour one base away suggests this may be a read error. The chain employs TRBV14 and TRBJ1-2; maybe TRBD1 (5 bases). The V end lost 4 bases, the J end lost 5 bases, and 11 bases lay between the germline ends. Germline assignment: CDR1 SGHDN and CDR2 FVKESK. This CDR3 is 13 amino acids long. CDR3 region: CASSLGEHYGYTF. CDR3 nucleotides: TGTGCCAGCAGCCTAGGGGAGCATTATGGCTACACCTTC.

The chain is built from TRBV18 and TRBJ2-4; possibly TRBD1 for D (6 bases). The CDR3 spans 16 residues. CDR1 is KGHSH and CDR2 is LQKENI in the germline V gene. The V gene lost 2 bases and the J gene lost 0 bases, with 11 bases spanning the gap. The CDR3: CASSPWTALAKNIQYF. CDR3 in DNA: TGTGCCAGCTCACCATGGACAGCTTTAGCCAAAAACATTCAGTACTTC. Together with reference TRBV18 and TRBJ2-4, the CDR3 gives the full variable domain: NAGVMQNPRHLVRRRGQEARLRCSPMKGHSHVYWYRQLPEEGLKFMVYLQKENIIDESGMPKERFSAEFPKEGPSILRIQQVVRGDSAAYFCASSPWTALAKNIQYFGAGTRLSVL.

Many counts were recorded for this clonotype. The junction departs from the called germline gene at one end, perhaps through a read error. The chain employs TRBV12-3 or TRBV12-4 and TRBJ2-7, with no clear D. The CDR3 spans 13 residues. The DNA of the CDR3 is TGTGCCAGCAGCTTAGGGCCCTACTACGAGCAGTACTTC. Encoded protein: CASSLGPYYEQYF.

This chain joins TRBV20-1 and TRBJ1-1; 8 nucleotides line up with TRBD1. Germline values: CDR1 DFQATT, CDR2 SNEGSKA (reference sequence). The CDR3 loop spans 15 amino acids. The J segment lost 5 bases and the V segment lost 1 base, leaving 9 bases of the junction unmatched. Here the CDR3 reads CSARGLLQGATEAFF. The CDR3 nucleotides are TGCAGTGCTAGAGGGCTATTGCAGGGGGCGACTGAAGCTTTCTTT.